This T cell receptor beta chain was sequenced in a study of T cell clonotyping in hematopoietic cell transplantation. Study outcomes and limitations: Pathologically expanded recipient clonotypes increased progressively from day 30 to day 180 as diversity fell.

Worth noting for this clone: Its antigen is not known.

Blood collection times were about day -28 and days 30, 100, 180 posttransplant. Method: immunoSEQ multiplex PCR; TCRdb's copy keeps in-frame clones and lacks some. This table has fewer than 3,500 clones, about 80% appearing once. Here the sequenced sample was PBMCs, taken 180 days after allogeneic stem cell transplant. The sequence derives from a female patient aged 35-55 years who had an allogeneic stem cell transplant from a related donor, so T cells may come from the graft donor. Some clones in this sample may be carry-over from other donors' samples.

The CDR3 region is CASSFLGRYGYTF. CDR3 coding DNA: TGTGCCAGCAGCTTCTTGGGCCGCTATGGCTACACCTTC. The rearrangement links TRBV11-2 to TRBJ1-2; unclear D gene. V shed 3 bases and J shed 4 bases, with 9 bases lying between them. CDR1 is SGHAT and CDR2 is FQNNGV in the germline V gene. The CDR3 has 13 residues.